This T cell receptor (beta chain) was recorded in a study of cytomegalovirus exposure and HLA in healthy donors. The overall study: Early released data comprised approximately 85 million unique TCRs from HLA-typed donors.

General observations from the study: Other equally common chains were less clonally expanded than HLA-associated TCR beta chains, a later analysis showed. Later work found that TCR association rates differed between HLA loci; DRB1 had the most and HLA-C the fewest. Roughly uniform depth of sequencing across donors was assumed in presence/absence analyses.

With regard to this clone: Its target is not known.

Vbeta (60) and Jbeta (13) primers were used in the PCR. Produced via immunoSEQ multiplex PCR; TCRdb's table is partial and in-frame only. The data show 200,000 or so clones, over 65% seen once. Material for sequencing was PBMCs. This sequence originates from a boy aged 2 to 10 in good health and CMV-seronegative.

This CDR3 reads CASSELRQERGSPLHF. CDR3 coding DNA: TGTGCCAGCAGTGAACTAAGACAGGAAAGGGGTTCACCCCTCCACTTT. The chain links TRBV2 to TRBJ1-6; D is possibly TRBD1 (6 bases). Germline V lookup: CDR1 SNHLY, CDR2 FYNNEI. CDR3 size: 16 residues. The V end lost 2 bases, the J end lost 9 bases, and 17 bases lay between the germline ends.